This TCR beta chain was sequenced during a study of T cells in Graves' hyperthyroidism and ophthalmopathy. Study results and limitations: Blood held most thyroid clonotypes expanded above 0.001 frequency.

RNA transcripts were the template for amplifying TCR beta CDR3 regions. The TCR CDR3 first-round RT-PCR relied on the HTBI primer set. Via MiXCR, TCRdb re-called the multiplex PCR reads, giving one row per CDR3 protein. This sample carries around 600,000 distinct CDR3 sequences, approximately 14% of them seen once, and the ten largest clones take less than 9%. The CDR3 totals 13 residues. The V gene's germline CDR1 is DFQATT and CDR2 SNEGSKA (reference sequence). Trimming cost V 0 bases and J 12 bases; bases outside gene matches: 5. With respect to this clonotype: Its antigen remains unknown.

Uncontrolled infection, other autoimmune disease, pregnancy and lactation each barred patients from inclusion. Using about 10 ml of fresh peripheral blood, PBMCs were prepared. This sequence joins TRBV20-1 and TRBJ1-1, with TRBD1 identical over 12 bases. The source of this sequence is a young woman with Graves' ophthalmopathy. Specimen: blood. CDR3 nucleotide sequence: TGCAGTGCTAGAGATGGGGACAGGGGGCGGACTTTCTTT. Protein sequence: CSARDGDRGRTFF.